This T cell receptor beta chain comes out of a study of metastatic and nonmetastatic thyroid tumors. Study-level information: Patients with malignant and benign thyroid disease provided blood and tumor or nodule tissue, whose repertoires were compared.

In this sample, this clone turned up a few times. Its antigen is still unknown. Patients underwent thyroid surgery, and none had received any treatment before it. As originally analysed: Variation in CDR3 across clinicopathological groups served as the basis for constructing a distant-metastasis classifier in papillary thyroid cancer. TCRdb reanalyzed the PCR reads via MiXCR. The V and J calls and clone size are TCRdb's, not the authors'. The table shows approximately 21,000 clones, with 22% occurring only once. Study observations and caveats: When malignant thyroid tumors were compared with benign nodules, TCR beta diversity was reportedly significantly higher in the malignant tumors. This held in both blood and tumor samples.

The CDR3 is made up of 16 amino acids. Losses at the gene ends were 5 bases for V and 2 bases for J; bases not matched to a gene: 15. Germline-derived CDR1 and CDR2 are DFQATT and SNEGSKA (reference sequence). V usage is TRBV20-1 and J usage is TRBJ2-7; 7 nucleotides align to TRBD2. This clonotype originated in a female donor with papillary thyroid cancer or a benign thyroid nodule (not recorded which). Some clones in this sample may be carry-over from other donors' samples. The specimen was adjacent normal tissue. This CDR3 reads CSACPPRLADTYEQYF. Written as DNA, the CDR3 is TGCAGTGCTTGTCCCCCAAGGCTAGCGGACACCTACGAGCAGTACTTC.